This TCR beta chain was obtained from a study of T cell responses to AZD1222 COVID-19 vaccine. The CDR3 contains 17 residues. The trim removed 1 base at V and 0 bases at J, leaving 6 bases unmatched. Germline V gene data show CDR1 as SGHAT and CDR2 as FQNNGV. Profiled with immunoSEQ multiplex PCR; TCRdb holds only in-frame clones, not every one. The sample lists about 140,000 clones; approximately 83% were seen once. J is TRBJ2-3 and V is TRBV11-2; 8 nucleotides line up with TRBD2. This receptor was identified in an adult in good health. Sample: peripheral blood, taken on day 0 of AZD1222 vaccination. The CDR3 DNA is TGTGCCAGCAGCTTAGGAGGTGGCGGGGGGAGCACAGATACGCAGTATTTT. It yields the protein CASSLGGGGGSTDTQYF.